The T cell receptor beta chain under discussion was sequenced for a study of T cell responses to AZD1222 COVID-19 vaccine (dated by TCRdb to 2020 to 2023). Turning to the overall study: A total of over 230 trial participants underwent TCR sequencing, of whom under 220 had received two doses of AZD1222 and about 25 had received two doses of the MenACWY control vaccine. Trial participants were enrolled by age into 18-55, 56-69 and 70-plus year subgroups, with around 140, 26 and 57 TCR-sequenced participants respectively. Overall study outcomes, separate from this receptor: Conclusions about previously exposed vaccinees were limited because only a handful of AZD1222 recipients were SARS-CoV-2 seropositive at baseline. Spike-specific TCR breadth and depth rose significantly after two AZD1222 doses compared with day 0 and with MenACWY recipients. Most participants were white British and females outnumbered males, and the authors suggested that clonal diversity may have been underestimated. The vaccine-associated CD4 TCRs covered the entire spike protein, and the dominant responses fell in regions 160-218 and 743-854. The 56-69-year group was small, and its depth increase did not reach significance, likely because of low power. Because no samples from the day 14 peak response were available, repertoires could be characterized only after the peak T cell response. Epitopes outside the regions mutated in the B.1.351 and B.1.1.7 variants were reportedly recognized by nearly half of the unique spike-specific TCRs.

The time point label of this sample denotes: about 28 days (+/-7) after the second vaccine dose. AZD1222 recipients with second doses at about 4 weeks or about 12 weeks were pooled, because spike-specific TCR depth and breadth did not differ between schedules. The vaccinee samples were drawn from two UK trials, COV001 and COV002, one of which was a single-blind randomized controlled phase 2/3 trial testing AZD1222 (ChAdOx1 nCoV-19) in healthy adults. Trial participant PBMC samples were collected at day 0 and day 28 after the second dose for TCRbeta chain sequencing. CDR1 and CDR2, looked up from the germline V gene (reference sequence), are SEHNR and FQNEAQ. Germline trimming: 5 bases from V, 2 bases from J; junction bases outside gene matches: 10. The cysteine opens and the phenylalanine closes a CDR3 of 17 amino acids. The retained sequence is limited to the CDR3, 51 bases, with the frame set at the first base.

The CDR3 regions of human TCRbeta chains were analyzed by immunosequencing. The study's own analysis went as follows. TCRs in the repertoires were matched against a reference library of SARS-CoV-2-specific TCRs that had been generated with the MIRA antigen-specificity platform. Breadth meant the fraction of unique TCRs that were SARS-CoV-2-associated, whereas depth meant the fraction of total T cells that were SARS-CoV-2-associated. Using the MIRA data, each spike-specific TCR was assigned both to the spike region to which the TCR was reactive and to a CD4 or CD8 class. Log10-transformed breadth and depth values were compared by one-way ANOVA with Sidak's multiple comparisons tests. Held by TCRdb, this immuneACCESS table contains in-frame sequences only and omits some clones. Under half of the omission traces to an unresolved V gene where checked; the cause of the rest is unknown. Clone size and V and J calls were adopted from that table, with D and trimming inferred from the DNA. This sample lists about 170,000 clones; approximately 88% were detected once. Approximately 1% of the sample goes to the ten largest clones.

Comment on this clone: Its antigen target is currently unknown. No base qualities exist here, and no much larger clone lies one base off it.

This receptor was taken from an adult who received the AZD1222 COVID-19 vaccine. Here the sequenced sample was peripheral blood, taken 28 days after the second AZD1222 dose. The sequence links TRBV7-9 to TRBJ1-3, with 9 middle bases fitting TRBD1. The bases are TGTGCCAGCAGCCAGCGGACAGGGGAATCAGCTGGAAACACCATATATTTT. This encodes CASSQRTGESAGNTIYF.